These 9 T cell receptor beta chains were sequenced from one sample in a study of T cell changes during pregnancy in multiple sclerosis. TCRdb keeps only in-frame clones here, not all; method: immunoSEQ multiplex PCR. Among some 39,000 clones listed, just over 90% were seen once. Sequencing used CD4+ T cells from peripheral blood mononuclear cells, obtained in the third trimester of pregnancy. The receptor source for this set is a female donor in good health, enrolled as a control in a pregnancy study.

The genes are TRBV15 and TRBJ1-4; D unclear. V gave up 0 bases and J gave up 0 bases, with 8 bases separating them. The V gene's germline CDR1 is LNHNV and CDR2 YYDKDF (reference sequence). The length of the CDR3 is 16 residues. DNA for the CDR3: TGTGCCACCAGCAGAGATCTAGGAGCAACTAATGAAAAACTGTTTTTT. Protein sequence: CATSRDLGATNEKLFF.

This chain connects TRBV6-5 to TRBJ1-1; TRBD1 matches 9 bases. The V segment lost 0 bases and the J segment 3 bases; nucleotides outside the gene matches: 2. CDR3 length equals 15 residues. The germline V gene has CDR1 MNHEY and CDR2 SVGAGI. The CDR3 is CASSYSGQGDTEAFF. DNA for the CDR3: TGTGCCAGCAGTTACTCGGGACAGGGAGACACTGAAGCTTTCTTT.

The chain couples TRBV10-3 to TRBJ2-1; no definite D call. V was shortened by 7 bases and J by 4 bases, with 14 bases between the two germline ends. There are 14 residues in the CDR3. Germline V gene sequence: CDR1 ENHRY, CDR2 SYGVKD. DNA of the CDR3: TGTGCCATCACCTCCGGTCCTAAGTACAATGAGCAGTTCTTC. Protein: CAITSGPKYNEQFF.

This chain uses TRBV6-1 with TRBJ2-7; 8 nucleotides line up with TRBD2. The V gene end was trimmed by 6 bases and the J gene end by 2 bases; junction bases not matched to a gene: 6. CDR1 MNHNS and CDR2 SASEGT come from the germline V gene. The CDR3 sequence is 14 residues long. The CDR3 loop reads CASSFERETYEQYF. The CDR3 nucleotides are TGTGCCAGCAGCTTCGAGCGGGAGACCTACGAGCAGTACTTC.

The chain employs TRBV28 and TRBJ1-5; D call uncertain. Trimming cost V 3 bases and J 7 bases, with 10 bases left between them. This CDR3 comprises 13 residues. Germline CDR1 is MDHEN and CDR2 is SYDVKM. CDR3 loop: CASSLQVRQPQHF. The CDR3 nucleotides are TGTGCCAGCAGTTTGCAGGTGAGACAGCCCCAGCATTTT.

The rearrangement joins TRBV18 to TRBJ2-7, with TRBD1 matching over 12 bases. This CDR3 region has 15 residues. Trimming at V came to 0 bases and at J to 6 bases, leaving 3 bases not matched to a gene. The germline CDR1 and CDR2 sequences are KGHSH and LQKENI. In nucleotides, the CDR3 is TGTGCCAGCTCACCACCCGGGACAGGGGGCTTCGAGCAGTACTTC. Its protein is CASSPPGTGGFEQYF.

This rearrangement joins TRBV27 to TRBJ2-3; TRBD1 is a possible D gene (5 bases). The CDR3 runs 14 residues. Germline V gene sequence: CDR1 MNHEY, CDR2 SMNVEV (reference sequence). Trimming left V 3 bases short and J 1 base short, with 8 bases between. The CDR3 nucleotides are TGTGCCAGCAGTTTGTTCAGGGGCACAGATACGCAGTATTTT. Encoded protein: CASSLFRGTDTQYF.

CDR3 loop: CASSLAAGVAYNEQFF. Written as DNA, the CDR3 is TGTGCCAGCAGCTTAGCAGCGGGAGTGGCCTACAATGAGCAGTTCTTC. The chain has TRBV7-9 and TRBJ2-1, with 8 bases identical to TRBD2. With 0 bases clipped from V and 2 bases from J, the junction kept 3 bases outside the gene matches. Germline lookup yields CDR1 SEHNR and CDR2 FQNEAQ (reference sequence). The CDR3 sequence is 16 residues long.

This chain joins TRBV27 and TRBJ2-2; possibly TRBD2 for D (5 bases). Germline V CDR1 and CDR2: MNHEY, SMNVEV (reference sequence). This CDR3 is built from 13 residues. Trimming took 6 bases from V and 6 from J, leaving 11 bases between them. CDR3 amino acids: CASSLGVPGELFF. The CDR3 bases are TGTGCCAGCAGCCTCGGGGTACCCGGGGAGCTGTTTTTT.